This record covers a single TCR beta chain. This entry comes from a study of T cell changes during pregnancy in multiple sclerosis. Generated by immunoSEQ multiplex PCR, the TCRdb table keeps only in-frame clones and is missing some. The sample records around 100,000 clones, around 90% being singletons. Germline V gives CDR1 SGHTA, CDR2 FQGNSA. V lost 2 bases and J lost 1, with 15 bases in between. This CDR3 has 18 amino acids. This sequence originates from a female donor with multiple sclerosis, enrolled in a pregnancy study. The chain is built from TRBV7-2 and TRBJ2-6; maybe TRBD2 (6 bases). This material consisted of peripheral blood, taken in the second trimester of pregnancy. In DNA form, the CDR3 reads TGTGCCAGCAGCTTATGGAGGGGATCACGGTCTGGGGCCAACGTCCTGACTTTC. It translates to CASSLWRGSRSGANVLTF.